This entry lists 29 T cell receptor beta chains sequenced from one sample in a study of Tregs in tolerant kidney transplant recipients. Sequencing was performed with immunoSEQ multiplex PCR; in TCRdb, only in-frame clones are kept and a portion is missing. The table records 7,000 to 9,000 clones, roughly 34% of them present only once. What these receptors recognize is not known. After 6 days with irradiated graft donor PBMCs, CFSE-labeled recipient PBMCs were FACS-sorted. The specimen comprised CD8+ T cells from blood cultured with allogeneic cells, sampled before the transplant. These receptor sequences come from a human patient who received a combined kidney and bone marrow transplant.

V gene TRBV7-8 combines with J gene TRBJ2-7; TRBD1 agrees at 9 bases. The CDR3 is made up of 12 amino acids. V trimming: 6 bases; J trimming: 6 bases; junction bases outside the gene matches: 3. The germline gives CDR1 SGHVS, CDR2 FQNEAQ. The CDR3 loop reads CASSSTGGEQYF. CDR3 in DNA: TGTGCCAGCAGTTCGACAGGGGGCGAGCAGTACTTC.

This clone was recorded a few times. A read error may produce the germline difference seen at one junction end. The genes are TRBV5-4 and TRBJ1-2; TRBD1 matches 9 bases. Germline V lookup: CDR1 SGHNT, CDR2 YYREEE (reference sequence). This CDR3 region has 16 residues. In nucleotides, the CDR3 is TGCGCCAGCAGCCAAGAACAGGGGGCAGCTACCTATGGCTACACCTTC. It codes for CASSQEQGAATYGYTF.

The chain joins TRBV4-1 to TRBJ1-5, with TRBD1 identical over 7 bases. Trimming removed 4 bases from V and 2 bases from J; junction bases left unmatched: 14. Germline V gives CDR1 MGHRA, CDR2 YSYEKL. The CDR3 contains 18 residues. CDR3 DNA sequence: TGCGCCAGCAGCCTCAGGGACAGTCTTAATTATGGCAATCAGCCCCAGCATTTT. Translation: CASSLRDSLNYGNQPQHF.

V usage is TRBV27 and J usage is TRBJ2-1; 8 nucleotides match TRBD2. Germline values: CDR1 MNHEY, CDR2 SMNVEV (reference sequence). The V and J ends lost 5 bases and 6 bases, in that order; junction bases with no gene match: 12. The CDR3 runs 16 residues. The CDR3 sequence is CASSTLGAGGPNEQFF. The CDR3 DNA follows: TGTGCCAGCAGTACCCTAGGCGCGGGGGGACCCAATGAGCAGTTCTTC.

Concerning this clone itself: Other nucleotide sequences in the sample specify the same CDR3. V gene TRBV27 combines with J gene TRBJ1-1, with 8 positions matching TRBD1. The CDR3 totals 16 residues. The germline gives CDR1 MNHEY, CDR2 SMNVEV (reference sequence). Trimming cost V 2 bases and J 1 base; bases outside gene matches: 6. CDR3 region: CASSLLIGTGNTEAFF. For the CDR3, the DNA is TGTGCCAGCAGTTTACTAATTGGGACAGGGAACACTGAAGCTTTCTTT.

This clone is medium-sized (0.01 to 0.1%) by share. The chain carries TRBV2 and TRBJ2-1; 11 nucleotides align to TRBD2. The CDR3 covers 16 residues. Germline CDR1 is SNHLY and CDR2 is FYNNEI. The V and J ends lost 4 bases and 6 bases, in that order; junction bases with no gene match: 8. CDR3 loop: CASSGILAGVPNEQFF. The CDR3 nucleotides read TGTGCCAGCAGTGGCATACTAGCGGGAGTACCCAATGAGCAGTTCTTC.

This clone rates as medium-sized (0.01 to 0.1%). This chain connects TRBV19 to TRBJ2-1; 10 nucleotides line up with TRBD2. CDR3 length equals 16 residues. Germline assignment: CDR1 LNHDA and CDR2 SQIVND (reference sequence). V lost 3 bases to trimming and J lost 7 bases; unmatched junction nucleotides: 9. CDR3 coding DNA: TGTGCCAGTAGTATGATGGGGCTAGCGGGGGATAATGAGCAGTTCTTC. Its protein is CASSMMGLAGDNEQFF. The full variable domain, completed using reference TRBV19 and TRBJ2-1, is DGGITQSPKYLFRKEGQNVTLSCEQNLNHDAMYWYRQDPGQGLRLIYYSQIVNDFQKGDIAEGYSVSREKKESFPLTVTSAQKNPTAFYLCASSMMGLAGDNEQFFGPGTRLTVL.

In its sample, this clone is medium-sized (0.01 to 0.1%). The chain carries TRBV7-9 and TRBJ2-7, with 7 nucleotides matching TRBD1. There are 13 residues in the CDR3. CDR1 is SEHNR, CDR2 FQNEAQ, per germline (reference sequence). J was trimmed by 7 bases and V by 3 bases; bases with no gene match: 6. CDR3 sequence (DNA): TGTGCCAGCAGCTTGGCGACAGGGTGGGAGCAGTACTTC. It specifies CASSLATGWEQYF. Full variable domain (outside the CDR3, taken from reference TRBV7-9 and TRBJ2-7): DTGVSQNPRHKITKRGQNVTFRCDPISEHNRLYWYRQTLGQGPEFLTYFQNEAQLEKSRLLSDRFSAERPKGSFSTLEIQRTEQGDSAMYLCASSLATGWEQYFGPGTRLTVT.

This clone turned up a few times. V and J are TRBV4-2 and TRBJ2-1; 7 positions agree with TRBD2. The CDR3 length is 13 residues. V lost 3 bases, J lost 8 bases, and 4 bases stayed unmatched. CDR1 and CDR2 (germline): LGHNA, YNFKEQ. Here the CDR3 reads CASSQGRGYEQFF. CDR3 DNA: TGTGCCAGCAGCCAGGGGAGGGGCTATGAGCAGTTCTTC.

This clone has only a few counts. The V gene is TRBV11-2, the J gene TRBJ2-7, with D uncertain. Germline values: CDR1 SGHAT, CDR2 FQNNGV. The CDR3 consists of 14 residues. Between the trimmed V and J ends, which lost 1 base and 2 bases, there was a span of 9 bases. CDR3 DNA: TGTGCCAGCAGCTTAGGCGGCCTACCCTACGAGCAGTACTTC. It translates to CASSLGGLPYEQYF.

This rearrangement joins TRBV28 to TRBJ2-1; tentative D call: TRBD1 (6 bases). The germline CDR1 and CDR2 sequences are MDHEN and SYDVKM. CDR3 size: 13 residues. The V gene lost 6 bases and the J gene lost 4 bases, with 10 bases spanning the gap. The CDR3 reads CASSPTGYNEQFF. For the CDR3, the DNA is TGTGCCAGCAGCCCAACAGGGTACAATGAGCAGTTCTTC.

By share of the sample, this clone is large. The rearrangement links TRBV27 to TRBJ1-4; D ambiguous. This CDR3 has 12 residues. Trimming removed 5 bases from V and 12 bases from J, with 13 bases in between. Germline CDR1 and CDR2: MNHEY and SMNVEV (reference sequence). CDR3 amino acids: CASSPVAGELFF. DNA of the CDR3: TGTGCCAGCAGTCCAGTGGCCGGGGAACTGTTTTTT. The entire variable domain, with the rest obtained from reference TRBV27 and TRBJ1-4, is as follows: EAQVTQNPRYLITVTGKKLTVTCSQNMNHEYMSWYRQDPGLGLRQIYYSMNVEVTDKGDVPEGYKVSRKEKRNFPLILESPSPNQTSLYFCASSPVAGELFFGSGTQLSVL.

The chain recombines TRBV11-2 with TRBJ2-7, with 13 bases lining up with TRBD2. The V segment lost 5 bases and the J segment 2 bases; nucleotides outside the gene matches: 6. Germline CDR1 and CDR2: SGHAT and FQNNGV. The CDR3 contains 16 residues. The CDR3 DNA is TGTGCCAGCAGCATAGGACTAGCGGGAGCAGCCTACGAGCAGTACTTC. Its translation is CASSIGLAGAAYEQYF.

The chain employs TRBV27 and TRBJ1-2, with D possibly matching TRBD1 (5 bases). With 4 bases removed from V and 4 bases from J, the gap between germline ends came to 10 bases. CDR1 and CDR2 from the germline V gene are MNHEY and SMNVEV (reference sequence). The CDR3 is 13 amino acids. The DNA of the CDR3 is TGTGCCAGCAGTTATCGGGGGACCTATGGCTACACCTTC. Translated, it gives CASSYRGTYGYTF.

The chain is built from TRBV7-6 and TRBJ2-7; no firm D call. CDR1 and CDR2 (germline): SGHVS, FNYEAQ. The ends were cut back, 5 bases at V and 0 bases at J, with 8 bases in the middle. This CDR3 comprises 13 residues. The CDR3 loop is CASSLTPSYEQYF. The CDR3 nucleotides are TGTGCCAGCAGCCTTACACCCTCCTACGAGCAGTACTTC.

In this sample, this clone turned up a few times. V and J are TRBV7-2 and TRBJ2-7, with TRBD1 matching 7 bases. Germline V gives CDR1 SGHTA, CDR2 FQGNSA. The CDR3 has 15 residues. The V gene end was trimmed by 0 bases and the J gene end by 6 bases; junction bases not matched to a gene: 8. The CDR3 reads CASSLAIGQDPEQYF. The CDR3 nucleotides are TGTGCCAGCAGCTTAGCCATAGGACAGGACCCCGAGCAGTACTTC.

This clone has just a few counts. The CDR3 sequence: CASSQVEGGGELFF. The DNA of the CDR3 is TGCGCCAGCAGCCAAGTGGAGGGAGGGGGGGAGCTGTTTTTT. The chain joins TRBV4-1 to TRBJ2-2; 7 bases match TRBD2. The CDR3 runs 14 residues. V gave up 1 base and J gave up 8 bases; unmatched junction bases: 4. Germline CDR1 is MGHRA and CDR2 is YSYEKL.

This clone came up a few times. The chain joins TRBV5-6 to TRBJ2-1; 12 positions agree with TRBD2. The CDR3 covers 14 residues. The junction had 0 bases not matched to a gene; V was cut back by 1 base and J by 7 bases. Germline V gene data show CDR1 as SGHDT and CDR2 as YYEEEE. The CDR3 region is CASSLLAGGNEQFF. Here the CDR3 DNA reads TGTGCCAGCAGCTTGCTAGCGGGGGGGAATGAGCAGTTCTTC. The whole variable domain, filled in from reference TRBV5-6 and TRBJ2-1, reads DAGVTQSPTHLIKTRGQQVTLRCSPKSGHDTVSWYQQALGQGPQFIFQYYEEEERQRGNFPDRFSGHQFPNYSSELNVNALLLGDSALYLCASSLLAGGNEQFFGPGTRLTVL.

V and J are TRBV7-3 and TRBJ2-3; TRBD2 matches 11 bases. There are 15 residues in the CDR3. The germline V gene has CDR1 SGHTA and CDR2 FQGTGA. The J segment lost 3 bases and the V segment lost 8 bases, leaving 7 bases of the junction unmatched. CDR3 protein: CASARLAGGTDTQYF. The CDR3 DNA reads TGTGCCAGCGCTCGATTAGCGGGGGGGACAGATACGCAGTATTTT.

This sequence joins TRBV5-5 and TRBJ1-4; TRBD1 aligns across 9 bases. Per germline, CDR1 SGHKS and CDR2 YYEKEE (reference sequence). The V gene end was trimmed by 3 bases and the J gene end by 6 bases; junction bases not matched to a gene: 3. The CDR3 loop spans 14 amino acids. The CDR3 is CASSSGTGYEKLFF. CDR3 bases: TGTGCCAGCAGCTCCGGGACAGGGTATGAAAAACTGTTTTTT.

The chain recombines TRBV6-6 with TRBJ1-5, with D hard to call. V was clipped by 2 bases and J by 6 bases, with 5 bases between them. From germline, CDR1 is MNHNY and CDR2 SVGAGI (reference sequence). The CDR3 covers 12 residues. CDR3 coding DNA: TGTGCCAGCAGTTACATCAGTCAGCCCCAGCATTTT. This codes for CASSYISQPQHF.

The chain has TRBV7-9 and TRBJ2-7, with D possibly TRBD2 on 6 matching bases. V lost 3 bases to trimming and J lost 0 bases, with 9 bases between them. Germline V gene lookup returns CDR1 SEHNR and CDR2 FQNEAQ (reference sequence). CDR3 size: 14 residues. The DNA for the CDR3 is TGTGCCAGCAGCTTCGGGGGAGCCTCCTACGAGCAGTACTTC. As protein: CASSFGGASYEQYF.

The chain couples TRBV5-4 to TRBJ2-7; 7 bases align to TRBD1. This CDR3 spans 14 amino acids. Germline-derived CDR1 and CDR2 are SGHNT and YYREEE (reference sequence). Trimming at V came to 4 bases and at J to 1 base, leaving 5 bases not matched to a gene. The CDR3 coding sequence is TGTGCCAGCAGCCAGGGGGACGGGTCCTACGAGCAGTACTTC. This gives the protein CASSQGDGSYEQYF.

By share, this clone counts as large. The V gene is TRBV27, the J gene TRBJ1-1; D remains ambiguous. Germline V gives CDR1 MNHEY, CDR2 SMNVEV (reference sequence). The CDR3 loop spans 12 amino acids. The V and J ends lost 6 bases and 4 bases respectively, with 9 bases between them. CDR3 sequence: CASRTGSTEAFF. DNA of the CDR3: TGTGCCAGCAGGACGGGGAGCACTGAAGCTTTCTTT.

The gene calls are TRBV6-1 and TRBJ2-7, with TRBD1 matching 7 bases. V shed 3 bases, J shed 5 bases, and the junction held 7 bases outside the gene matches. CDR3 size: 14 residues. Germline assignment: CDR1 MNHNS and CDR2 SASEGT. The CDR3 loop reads CASSDLIGGDEQYF. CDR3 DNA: TGTGCCAGCAGTGACCTTATAGGGGGCGACGAGCAGTACTTC.

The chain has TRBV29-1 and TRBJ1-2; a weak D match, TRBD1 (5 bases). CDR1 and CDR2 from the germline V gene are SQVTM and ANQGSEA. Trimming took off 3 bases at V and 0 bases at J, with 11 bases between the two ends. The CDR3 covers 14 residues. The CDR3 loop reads CSVDRDRANYGYTF. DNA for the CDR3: TGCAGCGTTGACAGGGATCGAGCTAACTATGGCTACACCTTC.

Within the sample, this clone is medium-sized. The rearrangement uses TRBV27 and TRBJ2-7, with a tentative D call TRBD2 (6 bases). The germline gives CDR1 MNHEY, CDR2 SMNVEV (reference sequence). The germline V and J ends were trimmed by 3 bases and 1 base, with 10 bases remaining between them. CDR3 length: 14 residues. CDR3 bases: TGTGCCAGCAGTTTCGGAGGGGCATCCTACGAGCAGTACTTC. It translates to CASSFGGASYEQYF.

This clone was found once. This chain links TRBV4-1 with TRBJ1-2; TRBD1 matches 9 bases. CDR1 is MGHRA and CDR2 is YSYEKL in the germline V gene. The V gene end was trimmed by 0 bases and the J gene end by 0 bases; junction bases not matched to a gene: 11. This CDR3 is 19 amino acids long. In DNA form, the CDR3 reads TGCGCCAGCAGCCAAGAATGGAGGACAGGGGTACTAGCTAACTATGGCTACACCTTC. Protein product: CASSQEWRTGVLANYGYTF.

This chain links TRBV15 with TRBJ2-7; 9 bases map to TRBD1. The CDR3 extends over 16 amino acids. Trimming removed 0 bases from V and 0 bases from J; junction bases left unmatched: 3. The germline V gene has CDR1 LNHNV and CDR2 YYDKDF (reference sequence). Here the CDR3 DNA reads TGTGCCACCAGCAGAGAGGGACAGGGAAACTCCTACGAGCAGTACTTC. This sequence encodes CATSREGQGNSYEQYF.